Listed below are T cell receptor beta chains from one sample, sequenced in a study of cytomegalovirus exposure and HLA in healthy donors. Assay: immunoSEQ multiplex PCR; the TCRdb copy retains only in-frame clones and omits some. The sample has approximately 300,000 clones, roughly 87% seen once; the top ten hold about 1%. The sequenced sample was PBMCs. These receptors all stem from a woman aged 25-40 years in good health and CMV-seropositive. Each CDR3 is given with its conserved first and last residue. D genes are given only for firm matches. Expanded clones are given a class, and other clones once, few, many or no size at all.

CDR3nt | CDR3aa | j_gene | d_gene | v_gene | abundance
TGTGCCAGCAGCTCACAGGGGGTCTACGAGCAGTACTTC | CASSSQGVYEQYF | TRBJ2-7 | TRBD1 | TRBV11-2 | -
TGCGCCAGCAGCTTGGAACTAGTCCCCGGCGAGCTGTTTTTT | CASSLELVPGELFF | TRBJ2-2 | - | TRBV5-1 | -
TGTGCCAGCAGCTTAGAGAACCGGGACGAGCAGTACTTC | CASSLENRDEQYF | TRBJ2-7 | - | TRBV7-9 | -
TGTGCCAGCAGTTACCGCGACAGGGGCTCCGACGAGCAGTACTTC | CASSYRDRGSDEQYF | TRBJ2-7 | TRBD1 | TRBV6-5 | -
TGTGCCAGCAGTTACTCGGGACAGGTGCTGGCCCAGTACTTC | CASSYSGQVLAQYF | TRBJ2-5 | TRBD1 | TRBV6-6 | -
TGTGCCAGCAGCTCATTCGGGGGGGATAGCTACGAGCAGTACTTC | CASSSFGGDSYEQYF | TRBJ2-7 | TRBD2 | TRBV7-3 | -
TGTGCCAGAGAAATCACAGATACGCAGTATTTT | CAREITDTQYF | TRBJ2-3 | - | TRBV2 | -
TGTGCCTGGAGCCAGGGGGACAGGGTGGGGGATACGCAGTATTTT | CAWSQGDRVGDTQYF | TRBJ2-3 | TRBD1 | TRBV30 | -
TGTGCCAGCTCACCAGCGACAAGGGGGAATGAAAAACTGTTTTTT | CASSPATRGNEKLFF | TRBJ1-4 | - | TRBV18 | -
TGCAGCGTTGTTCAAACGAACACCGGGGAGCTGTTTTTT | CSVVQTNTGELFF | TRBJ2-2 | - | TRBV29-1 | -
TGCGCCAGCAGCCACGACAGCGGGGCAGGCGGGGAGCTGTTTTTT | CASSHDSGAGGELFF | TRBJ2-2 | TRBD2 | TRBV5-1 | -
TGTGCCAGCAGCTTGGGGATACAAGAGACCCAGTACTTC | CASSLGIQETQYF | TRBJ2-5 | - | TRBV7-3 | -
TGTGCCAGCAGTTATGTATCCGGAAACACCATATATTTT | CASSYVSGNTIYF | TRBJ1-3 | - | TRBV6-5 | few
TGTGCCACCAGCTCCACGGGACGTCCATCCTACGGGGAGCTGTTTTTT | CATSSTGRPSYGELFF | TRBJ2-2 | - | TRBV15 | -
TGCAGCGTTGTTCGCCGAGAGTATGGCTACACCTTC | CSVVRREYGYTF | TRBJ1-2 | - | TRBV29-1 | -
TGTGCCAGCAGCTTCGGAGATACCTACAATGAGCAGTTCTTC | CASSFGDTYNEQFF | TRBJ2-1 | - | TRBV5-4 | once
TGTGCCAGCAGCTCAGGACAGGGCCGGGATCAGCCCCAGCATTTT | CASSSGQGRDQPQHF | TRBJ1-5 | TRBD1 | TRBV7-9 | -
TGTGCCAGCAGAGAGACAGGACTGAACACTGAAGCTTTCTTT | CASRETGLNTEAFF | TRBJ1-1 | - | TRBV2 | -
TGTGCCAGCAGTCTACGGGACAGGGGATATAGTCGCACAGATACGCAGTATTTT | CASSLRDRGYSRTDTQYF | TRBJ2-3 | TRBD1 | TRBV27 | -
TGTGCCAGTATTGGTACAGGGGGGATGGTTCAGCCCCAGCATTTT | CASIGTGGMVQPQHF | TRBJ1-5 | TRBD1 | TRBV19 | -
TGTGCCTGGAGTGTCGGGCCCTGGAGCTATGGCTACACCTTC | CAWSVGPWSYGYTF | TRBJ1-2 | - | TRBV30 | once
TGCAGCGTGAGAGGGGCAGGTCTTGAGCCCCAGCATTTT | CSVRGAGLEPQHF | TRBJ1-5 | - | TRBV29-1 | -
TGTGCCAGCAGCTTGGCCAGGACAGGGTCGAACTATGGCTACACCTTC | CASSLARTGSNYGYTF | TRBJ1-2 | TRBD1 | TRBV5-4 | once
TGTGCCAGCAGCCCCCAGACAGGGACTGGAAACACCATATATTTT | CASSPQTGTGNTIYF | TRBJ1-3 | TRBD1 | TRBV7-6 | few
TGTGCCAGCAGTTTATCGTTTGGACCAGGGGGGCACGGGAACGAGCAGTACTTC | CASSLSFGPGGHGNEQYF | TRBJ2-7 | - | TRBV27 | -
TGTGCCTGGGATGGATACCGGGCAACGGTAGCTAAAAACACTGAAGCTTTCTTT | CAWDGYRATVAKNTEAFF | TRBJ1-1 | - | TRBV30 | -
TGTGCCAGCAGCCAGGCTACCTACGAGCAGTACTTC | CASSQATYEQYF | TRBJ2-7 | - | TRBV28 | few
TGTGCCAGCAGCTTAGCGTTTTCAGGGGGCACTGAAGCTTTCTTT | CASSLAFSGGTEAFF | TRBJ1-1 | TRBD1 | TRBV7-9 | once
TGTGCCAGCAGCTTAGGTAGTAGCTTCGGCGAGCAGTACTTC | CASSLGSSFGEQYF | TRBJ2-7 | - | TRBV13 | -
TGTGCCGTCGAGGGTGGCGGCTACACCTTC | CAVEGGGYTF | TRBJ1-2 | - | TRBV30 | -
TGTGCCAGCAGCTTAGATTCTCGGGGGAATCAGCCCCAGCATTTT | CASSLDSRGNQPQHF | TRBJ1-5 | - | TRBV7-2 | -
TGTGCCAGCAGTTTACCCCCAGGGGGTCTAAGAAACACTGAAGCTTTCTTT | CASSLPPGGLRNTEAFF | TRBJ1-1 | TRBD1 | TRBV27 | -
TGTGCCAGCAGTGGGGGGGAAGAGACCCAGTACTTC | CASSGGEETQYF | TRBJ2-5 | - | TRBV25-1 | -
TGTGCCAGCAGCCTAGAGAAAGAGACCCAGTACTTC | CASSLEKETQYF | TRBJ2-5 | - | TRBV4-2 | -